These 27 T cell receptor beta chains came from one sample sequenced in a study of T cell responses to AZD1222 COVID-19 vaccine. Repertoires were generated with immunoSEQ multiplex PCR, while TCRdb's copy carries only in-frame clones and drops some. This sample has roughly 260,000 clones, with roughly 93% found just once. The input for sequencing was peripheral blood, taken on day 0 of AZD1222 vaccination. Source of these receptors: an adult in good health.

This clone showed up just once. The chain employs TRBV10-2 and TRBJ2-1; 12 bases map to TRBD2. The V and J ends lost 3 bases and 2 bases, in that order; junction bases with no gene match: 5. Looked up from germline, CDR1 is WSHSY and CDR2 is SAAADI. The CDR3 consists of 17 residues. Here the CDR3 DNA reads TGCGCCAGCAGTGAAGGACTAGCGGGAAGTCCCTACAATGAGCAGTTCTTC. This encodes CASSEGLAGSPYNEQFF.

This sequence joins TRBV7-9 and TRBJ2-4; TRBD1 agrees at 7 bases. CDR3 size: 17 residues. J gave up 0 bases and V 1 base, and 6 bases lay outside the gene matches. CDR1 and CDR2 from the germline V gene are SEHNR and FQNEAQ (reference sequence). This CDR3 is CASSLVGTAIAKNIQYF. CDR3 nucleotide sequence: TGTGCCAGCAGCTTAGTAGGGACAGCGATAGCCAAAAACATTCAGTACTTC.

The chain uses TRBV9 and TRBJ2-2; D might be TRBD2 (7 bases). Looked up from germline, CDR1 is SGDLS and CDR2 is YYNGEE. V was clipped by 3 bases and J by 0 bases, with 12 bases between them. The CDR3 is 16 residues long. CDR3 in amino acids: CASSEGGGANTGELFF. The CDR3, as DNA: TGTGCCAGCAGCGAAGGCGGGGGCGCGAACACCGGGGAGCTGTTTTTT.

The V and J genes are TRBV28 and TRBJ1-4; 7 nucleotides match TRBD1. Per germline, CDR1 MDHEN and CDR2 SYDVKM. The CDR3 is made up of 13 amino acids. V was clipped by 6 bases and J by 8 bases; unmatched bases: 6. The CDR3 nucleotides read TGTGCCAGCAGCACCAGGGGGAGAGAAAAACTGTTTTTT. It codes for CASSTRGREKLFF.

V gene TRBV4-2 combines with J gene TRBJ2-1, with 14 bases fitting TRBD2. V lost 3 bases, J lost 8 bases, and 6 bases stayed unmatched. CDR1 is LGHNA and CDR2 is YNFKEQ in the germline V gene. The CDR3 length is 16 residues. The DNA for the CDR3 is TGTGCCAGCAGCCAGCCGGGACTAGCGGGAGTCGATGAGCAGTTCTTC. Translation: CASSQPGLAGVDEQFF.

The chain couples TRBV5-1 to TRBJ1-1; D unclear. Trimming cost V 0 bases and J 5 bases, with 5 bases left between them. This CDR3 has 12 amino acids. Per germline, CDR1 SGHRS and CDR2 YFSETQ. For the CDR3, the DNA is TGCGCCAGCAGCTTGGGACGGACTGAAGCTTTCTTT. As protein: CASSLGRTEAFF.

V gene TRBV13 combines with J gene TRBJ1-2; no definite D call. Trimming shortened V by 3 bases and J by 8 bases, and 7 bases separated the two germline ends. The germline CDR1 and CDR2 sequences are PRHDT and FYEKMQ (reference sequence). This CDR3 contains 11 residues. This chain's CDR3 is CASSFGEGYTF. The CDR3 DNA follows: TGTGCCAGCAGCTTCGGGGAGGGCTACACCTTC.

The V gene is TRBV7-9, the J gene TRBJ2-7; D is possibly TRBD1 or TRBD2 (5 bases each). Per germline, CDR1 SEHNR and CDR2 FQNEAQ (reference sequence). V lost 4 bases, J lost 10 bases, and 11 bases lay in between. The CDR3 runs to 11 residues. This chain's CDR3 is CASSSGPSQYF. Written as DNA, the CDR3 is TGTGCCAGCAGCTCGGGACCGTCCCAGTACTTC.

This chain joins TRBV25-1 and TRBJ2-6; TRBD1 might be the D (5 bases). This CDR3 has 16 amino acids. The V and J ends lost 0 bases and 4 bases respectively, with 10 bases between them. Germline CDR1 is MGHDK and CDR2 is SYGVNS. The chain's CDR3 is CASSEYQGYGANVLTF. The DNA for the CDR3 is TGTGCCAGCAGTGAATACCAGGGCTACGGGGCCAACGTCCTGACTTTC. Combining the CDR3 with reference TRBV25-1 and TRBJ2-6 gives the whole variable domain EADIYQTPRYLVIGTGKKITLECSQTMGHDKMYWYQQDPGMELHLIHYSYGVNSTEKGDLSSESTVSRIRTEHFPLTLESARPSHTSQYLCASSEYQGYGANVLTFGAGSRLTVL.

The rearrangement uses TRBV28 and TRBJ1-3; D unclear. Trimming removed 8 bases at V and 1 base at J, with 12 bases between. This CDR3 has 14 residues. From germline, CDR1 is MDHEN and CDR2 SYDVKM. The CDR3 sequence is CASQPFKSGNTIYF. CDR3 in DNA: TGTGCCAGCCAGCCTTTTAAGTCTGGAAACACCATATATTTT.

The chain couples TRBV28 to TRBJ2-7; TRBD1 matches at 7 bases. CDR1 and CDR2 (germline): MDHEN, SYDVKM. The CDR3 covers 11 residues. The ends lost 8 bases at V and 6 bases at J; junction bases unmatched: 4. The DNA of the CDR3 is TGTGCCAGCGGACAGGAGGTCGAGCAGTACTTC. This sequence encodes CASGQEVEQYF.

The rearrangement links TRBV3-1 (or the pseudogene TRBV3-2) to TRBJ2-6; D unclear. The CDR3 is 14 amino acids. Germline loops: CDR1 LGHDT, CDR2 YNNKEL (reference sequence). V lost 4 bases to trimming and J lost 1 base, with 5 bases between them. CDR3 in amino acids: CASSPESGANVLTF. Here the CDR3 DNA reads TGTGCCAGCAGCCCCGAATCTGGGGCCAACGTCCTGACTTTC.

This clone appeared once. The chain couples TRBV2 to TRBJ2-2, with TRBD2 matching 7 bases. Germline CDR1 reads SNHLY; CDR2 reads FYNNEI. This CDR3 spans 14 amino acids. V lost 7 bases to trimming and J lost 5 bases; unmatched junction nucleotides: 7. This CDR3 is CASTGLVETGELFF. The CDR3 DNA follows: TGTGCCAGCACCGGACTAGTGGAAACCGGGGAGCTGTTTTTT.

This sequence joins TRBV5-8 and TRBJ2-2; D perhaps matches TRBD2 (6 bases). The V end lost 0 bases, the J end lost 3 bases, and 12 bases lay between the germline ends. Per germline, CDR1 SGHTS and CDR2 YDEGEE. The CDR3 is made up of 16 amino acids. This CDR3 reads CASSLVGGRDTGELFF. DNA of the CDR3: TGTGCCAGCAGCTTGGTCGGGGGTAGGGACACCGGGGAGCTGTTTTTT.

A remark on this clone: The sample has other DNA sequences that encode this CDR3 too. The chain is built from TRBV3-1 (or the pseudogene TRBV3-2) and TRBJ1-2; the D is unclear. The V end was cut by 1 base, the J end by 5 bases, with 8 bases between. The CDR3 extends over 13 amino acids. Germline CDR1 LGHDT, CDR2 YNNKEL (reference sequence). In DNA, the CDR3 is TGTGCCAGCAGCCAAGCCGTTGATTATGGCTACACCTTC. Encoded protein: CASSQAVDYGYTF.

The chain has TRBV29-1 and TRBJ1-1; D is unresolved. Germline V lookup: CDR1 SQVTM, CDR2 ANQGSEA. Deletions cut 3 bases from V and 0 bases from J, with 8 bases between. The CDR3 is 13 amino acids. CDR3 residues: CSVDGKLNTEAFF. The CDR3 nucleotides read TGCAGCGTTGATGGGAAGCTGAACACTGAAGCTTTCTTT.

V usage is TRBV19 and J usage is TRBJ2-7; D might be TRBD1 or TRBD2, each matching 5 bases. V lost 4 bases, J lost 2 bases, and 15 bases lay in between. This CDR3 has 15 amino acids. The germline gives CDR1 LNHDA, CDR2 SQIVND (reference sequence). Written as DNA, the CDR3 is TGTGCCAGTAGTAAGAGTTCTGGGGGAACCTACGAGCAGTACTTC. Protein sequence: CASSKSSGGTYEQYF.

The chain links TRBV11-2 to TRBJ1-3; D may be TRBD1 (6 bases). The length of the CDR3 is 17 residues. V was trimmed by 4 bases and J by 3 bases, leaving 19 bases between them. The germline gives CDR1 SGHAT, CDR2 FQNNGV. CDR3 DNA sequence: TGTGCCAGCAGCTCCCCACAGGGCTCAGTCATTGGAAACACCATATATTTT. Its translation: CASSSPQGSVIGNTIYF.

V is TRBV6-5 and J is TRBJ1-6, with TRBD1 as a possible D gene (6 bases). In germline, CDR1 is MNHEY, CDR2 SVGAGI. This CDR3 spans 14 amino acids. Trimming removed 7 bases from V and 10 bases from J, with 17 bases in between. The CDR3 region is CASNSAGRGSPLHF. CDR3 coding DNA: TGTGCCAGCAATTCCGCGGGTAGGGGGTCACCCCTCCACTTT.

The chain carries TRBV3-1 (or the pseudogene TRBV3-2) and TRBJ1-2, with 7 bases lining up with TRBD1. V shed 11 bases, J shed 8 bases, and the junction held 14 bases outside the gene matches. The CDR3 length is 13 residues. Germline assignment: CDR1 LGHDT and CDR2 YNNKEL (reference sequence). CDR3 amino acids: CASRQGPSGGYTF. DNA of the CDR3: TGTGCCTCTCGACAGGGCCCCTCCGGAGGCTACACCTTC.

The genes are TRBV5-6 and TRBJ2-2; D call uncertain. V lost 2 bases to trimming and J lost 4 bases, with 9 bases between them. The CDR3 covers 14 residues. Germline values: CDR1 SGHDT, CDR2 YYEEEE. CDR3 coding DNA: TGTGCCAGCAGCTTTTTGGGCAGCACCGGGGAGCTGTTTTTT. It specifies CASSFLGSTGELFF.

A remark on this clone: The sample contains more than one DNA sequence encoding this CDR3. CDR3 nucleotide sequence: TGTGCCAGCAGCTTGGCAGGGGACACTGAAGCTTTCTTT. It is translated as CASSLAGDTEAFF. The rearrangement uses TRBV7-9 and TRBJ1-1; perhaps TRBD1 as D (6 bases). V gave up 3 bases and J gave up 3 bases, with 8 bases separating them. This CDR3 spans 13 amino acids. In germline, CDR1 is SEHNR, CDR2 FQNEAQ (reference sequence).

The CDR3 region has the DNA TGCGCCAGCATCATACCGGACAGGGATGGACAGCCCCAGCATTTT. Amino acid sequence: CASIIPDRDGQPQHF. V and J are TRBV23-1 and TRBJ1-5; 8 bases are a match to TRBD1. TRBV23-1 is an open reading frame whose function is uncertain. This CDR3 spans 15 amino acids. The J segment lost 7 bases and the V segment lost 7 bases, leaving 12 bases of the junction unmatched.

The CDR3 DNA sequence: TGTGCCAGCAGCCAAGCGATCGCTCAGGGACCCTATGGCTACACCTTC. Residues: CASSQAIAQGPYGYTF. This chain joins TRBV4-2 and TRBJ1-2; possibly TRBD1 for D (5 bases). V lost 1 base and J lost 4, with 16 bases in between. Per germline, CDR1 LGHNA and CDR2 YNFKEQ. There are 16 residues in the CDR3.

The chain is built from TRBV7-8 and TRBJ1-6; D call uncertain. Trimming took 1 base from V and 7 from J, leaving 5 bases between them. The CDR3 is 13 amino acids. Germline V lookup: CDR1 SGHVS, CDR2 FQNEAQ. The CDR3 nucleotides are TGTGCCAGCAGCTTAGGAGGGAATTCACCCCTCCACTTT. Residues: CASSLGGNSPLHF.

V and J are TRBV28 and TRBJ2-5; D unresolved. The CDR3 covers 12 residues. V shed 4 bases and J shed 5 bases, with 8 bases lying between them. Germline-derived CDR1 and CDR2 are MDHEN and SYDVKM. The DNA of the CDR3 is TGTGCCAGCAGTTCTCCCTCCGAGACCCAGTACTTC. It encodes CASSSPSETQYF.

CDR3 protein: CASSPEGARDDQPQHF. CDR3 nucleotides: TGTGCCAGCAGTCCCGAGGGGGCCAGGGACGATCAGCCCCAGCATTTT. The chain carries TRBV27 and TRBJ1-5; 7 bases align to TRBD1. Per germline, CDR1 MNHEY and CDR2 SMNVEV (reference sequence). The length of the CDR3 is 16 residues. V lost 5 bases to trimming and J lost 5 bases; unmatched junction nucleotides: 12.